This TCR beta chain appears in the sequencing data of a study of cytomegalovirus exposure and HLA in healthy donors. The CDR3 consists of 22 residues. This clone appeared once. PCR was performed using 60 Vbeta and 13 Jbeta primers. Profiling relied on immunoSEQ multiplex PCR, and the TCRdb table lists in-frame clones only, not all of them. The repertoire holds some 120,000 clones, with roughly 75% as singletons. The clonotype was recovered from a woman in her forties or fifties in good health and CMV-seronegative. Sequencing was performed on PBMCs. The genes are TRBV1 and TRBJ2-2; the D call TRBD2 from the table was never checked on the DNA. TRBV1 is listed as a pseudogene. The CDR3 region has the DNA TGCACCAGCAGCCTAGGACTAGCGGGTCGCCGGTCGTCCGTGGCGGGGTCGGGGGAGCTGTTTTTT. As protein: CTSSLGLAGRRSSVAGSGELFF.